These 15 T cell receptor beta chains came from one sample sequenced in a study of CD8 T cells in ankylosing spondylitis. Each CDR3 protein gets one entry after TCRdb re-called the 5' RACE reads with MiXCR. The sample shows about 440,000 distinct CDR3 sequences, about a sixth of them seen only once. Their cognate antigens are unknown. Points from the study as a whole: Seemingly characteristic of ankylosing spondylitis blood was a TCR beta motif consisting of about 8 highly homologous variants.

The sequenced sample was blood, either unsorted or a sorted T cell fraction (not recorded which). These receptors were obtained from a male donor with ankylosing spondylitis.

This rearrangement joins TRBV21-1 to TRBJ2-7. TRBV21-1 represents a pseudogene. This CDR3 is built from 11 residues. In DNA form, the CDR3 reads TGTGCCAGCAGCATATTTGGACAGCAGTACTTC. This codes for CASSIFGQQYF.

In this sample, this clonotype turned up a few times. The chain is built from TRBV28 and TRBJ2-1; TRBD2 aligns across 11 bases. The CDR3 runs to 15 residues. CDR1 MDHEN and CDR2 SYDVKM come from the germline V gene. After removal of 8 bases from V and 6 bases from J, the junction contained 9 bases not matched to a gene. The CDR3 protein is CASGLTSGIFNEQFF. The DNA for the CDR3 is TGTGCCAGCGGTCTGACTAGCGGGATTTTCAATGAGCAGTTCTTC.

The chain carries TRBV20-1 and TRBJ1-2; D is undetermined. CDR1 and CDR2 (germline): DFQATT, SNEGSKA (reference sequence). The CDR3 is made up of 12 amino acids. Trimming took off 5 bases at V and 6 bases at J, with 13 bases between the two ends. The CDR3 DNA reads TGCAGTGCTGGCGAGAGGAAGGATGGCTACACCTTC. This encodes CSAGERKDGYTF.

The J gene is TRBJ2-2, the V gene TRBV7-9; 7 bases match TRBD2. J gave up 1 base and V 4 bases, and 9 bases lay outside the gene matches. CDR1 is SEHNR, CDR2 FQNEAQ, per germline (reference sequence). The length of the CDR3 is 17 residues. CDR3 DNA: TGTGCCAGCAGCTCCCCGTCACTAGCGAGGAACACCGGGGAGCTGTTTTTT. This gives the protein CASSSPSLARNTGELFF. Combining the CDR3 with reference TRBV7-9 and TRBJ2-2 gives the whole variable domain DTGVSQNPRHKITKRGQNVTFRCDPISEHNRLYWYRQTLGQGPEFLTYFQNEAQLEKSRLLSDRFSAERPKGSFSTLEIQRTEQGDSAMYLCASSSPSLARNTGELFFGEGSRLTVL.

V usage is TRBV20-1 and J usage is TRBJ1-2; 7 nucleotides match TRBD1. Germline V gives CDR1 DFQATT, CDR2 SNEGSKA (reference sequence). The CDR3 loop spans 17 amino acids. The V segment lost 5 bases and the J segment 1 base; nucleotides outside the gene matches: 16. The CDR3 protein is CSAGLKMDRPLNYGYTF. DNA for the CDR3: TGCAGTGCTGGACTTAAGATGGACAGGCCTCTTAACTATGGCTACACCTTC.

The chain employs TRBV6-5 and TRBJ1-6, with unresolved D. The germline gives CDR1 MNHEY, CDR2 SVGAGI. The CDR3 is 16 amino acids. Trimming shortened V by 0 bases and J by 9 bases, and 15 bases separated the two germline ends. The CDR3 DNA sequence: TGTGCCAGCAGTTACTCGAGTTGGCAGAATAGTTCACCCCTCCACTTT. Residues: CASSYSSWQNSSPLHF.

This clonotype was detected many times. The chain joins TRBV18 to TRBJ2-5; D perhaps matches TRBD1 (6 bases). The germline gives CDR1 KGHSH, CDR2 LQKENI. V lost 2 bases to trimming and J lost 2 bases, with 12 bases between them. This CDR3 contains 15 residues. The DNA for the CDR3 is TGTGCCAGCTCACCAGGGGACAACAAGCAAGAGACCCAGTACTTC. Its translation: CASSPGDNKQETQYF.

The chain couples TRBV7-9 to TRBJ2-7; 8 bases align to TRBD1. CDR3 size: 15 residues. Germline V gives CDR1 SEHNR, CDR2 FQNEAQ (reference sequence). Trimming at V came to 3 bases and at J to 6 bases, leaving 10 bases not matched to a gene. The CDR3 loop is CASSFAGSGGGEQYF. CDR3 in DNA: TGTGCCAGCAGCTTTGCAGGCTCAGGGGGCGGCGAGCAGTACTTC.

The CDR3 loop is CASSPQGVPSYEQYF. DNA for the CDR3: TGCGCCAGCAGCCCACAGGGCGTTCCCTCCTACGAGCAGTACTTC. This rearrangement joins TRBV5-1 to TRBJ2-7, with a possible D match to TRBD1 (6 bases). Germline V gene sequence: CDR1 SGHRS, CDR2 YFSETQ. The V end was cut by 4 bases, the J end by 0 bases, with 14 bases between. CDR3 size: 15 residues.

The chain couples TRBV5-1 to TRBJ2-1, with 11 bases identical to TRBD2. Trimming cost V 1 base and J 8 bases; bases outside gene matches: 2. This CDR3 comprises 14 residues. The germline V gene encodes CDR1 SGHRS and CDR2 YFSETQ. The CDR3 is CASSLTSGSYEQFF. The DNA of the CDR3 is TGCGCCAGCAGCTTGACTAGCGGGAGTTATGAGCAGTTCTTC.

The chain uses TRBV2 and TRBJ2-7, with TRBD2 identical over 14 bases. This CDR3 is built from 15 residues. CDR1 and CDR2 (germline): SNHLY, FYNNEI. V lost 6 bases to trimming and J lost 6 bases; unmatched junction nucleotides: 7. CDR3 sequence reads: CASRETSGRAGEQYF. The DNA for the CDR3 is TGTGCCAGCAGGGAGACTAGCGGGAGGGCCGGCGAGCAGTACTTC.

V and J are TRBV7-8 and TRBJ2-4, with unresolved D. Trimming removed 5 bases from V and 4 bases from J, with 12 bases in between. The germline V gene has CDR1 SGHVS and CDR2 FQNEAQ. The CDR3 sequence is 14 residues long. The CDR3 DNA reads as TGTGCCAGCAGCCCTTTCTTGCTGAAAAACATTCAGTACTTC. Amino acids: CASSPFLLKNIQYF.

The sample holds many counts of this clonotype. The chain employs TRBV27 and TRBJ2-7; 8 positions match TRBD2. V gave up 6 bases and J gave up 2 bases; unmatched junction bases: 9. CDR1 is MNHEY and CDR2 is SMNVEV in the germline V gene (reference sequence). The CDR3 is made up of 15 amino acids. CDR3 residues: CASRRSGRATYEQYF. The CDR3 nucleotides are TGTGCCAGCAGGAGGAGCGGGAGAGCCACCTACGAGCAGTACTTC.

The table lists this clonotype with a few counts. The rearrangement links TRBV10-3 to TRBJ1-2, with 11 bases identical to TRBD1. CDR1 is ENHRY and CDR2 is SYGVKD in the germline V gene. Germline trimming cut 7 bases from V and 7 bases from J; bases unmatched to any gene: 5. This CDR3 spans 13 amino acids. DNA of the CDR3: TGTGCCATCAATGGACAGGGGGCCAGTGGCTACACCTTC. Amino acids: CAINGQGASGYTF.

This chain connects TRBV7-9 to TRBJ2-7; TRBD1 matches at 8 bases. The V segment lost 7 bases and the J segment 0 bases; nucleotides outside the gene matches: 11. The CDR3 has 16 amino acids. The germline gives CDR1 SEHNR, CDR2 FQNEAQ (reference sequence). DNA of the CDR3: TGTGCCAGCACCAGGGGGACGGGACAGGACTCCTACGAGCAGTACTTC. Amino acids: CASTRGTGQDSYEQYF. Based on the CDR3 plus reference TRBV7-9 and TRBJ2-7, the full variable domain is DTGVSQNPRHKITKRGQNVTFRCDPISEHNRLYWYRQTLGQGPEFLTYFQNEAQLEKSRLLSDRFSAERPKGSFSTLEIQRTEQGDSAMYLCASTRGTGQDSYEQYFGPGTRLTVT.